This is a list of T cell receptor beta chains from one sample in a study of cytomegalovirus exposure and HLA in healthy donors. Using immunoSEQ multiplex PCR, the repertoire was profiled, and TCRdb retains in-frame clones only, with some absent. Of about 160,000 clones detected, 79% appear once; the ten largest clones hold about 2.2%. Sample: PBMCs. The source is a man aged 40-49 years in good health and CMV-seronegative. Both conserved end residues are part of each CDR3. D genes are given only for firm matches. Clone sizes are given selectively: once, few, many, or a class where the clone is expanded.

J: TRBJ2-5; D: .; V: TRBV9; size: .; CDR3: CATPREEQETQYF; DNA: TGTGCCACCCCCAGGGAGGAACAAGAGACCCAGTACTTC
J: TRBJ2-4; D: .; V: TRBV9; size: .; CDR3: CASSVGQGNIQYF; DNA: TGTGCCAGCAGCGTAGGGCAGGGGAACATTCAGTACTTC
J: TRBJ2-7; D: TRBD1; V: TRBV10-3; size: once; CDR3: CAISDPTDREASYEQYF; DNA: TGTGCCATCAGTGATCCTACGGACAGGGAGGCCTCCTACGAGCAGTACTTC
J: TRBJ2-1; D: .; V: TRBV9; size: .; CDR3: CASSVADPAVGLYNEQFF; DNA: TGTGCCAGCAGCGTAGCTGACCCGGCCGTGGGGCTGTACAATGAGCAGTTCTTC
J: TRBJ2-7; D: TRBD1; V: TRBV27; size: .; CDR3: CASSAGQGYEQYF; DNA: TGTGCCAGCAGTGCAGGACAGGGCTACGAGCAGTACTTC
J: TRBJ1-2; D: .; V: TRBV4-1; size: .; CDR3: CASSSAYRNNYGYTF; DNA: TGCGCCAGCAGCTCAGCATACAGGAATAACTATGGCTACACCTTC
J: TRBJ2-5; D: TRBD2; V: TRBV2; size: .; CDR3: CASLAGAKETQYF; DNA: TGTGCCAGCCTAGCGGGAGCAAAAGAGACCCAGTACTTC
J: TRBJ2-5; D: TRBD1; V: TRBV18; size: .; CDR3: CASSALDRAQETQYF; DNA: TGTGCCAGCTCAGCCTTGGACAGGGCACAAGAGACCCAGTACTTC
J: TRBJ2-7; D: .; V: TRBV9; size: .; CDR3: CASSARDFTREQYF; DNA: TGTGCCAGCAGCGCGCGGGACTTTACTCGGGAGCAGTACTTC
J: TRBJ2-1; D: TRBD2; V: TRBV5-1; size: .; CDR3: CASSPGTSPAEQFF; DNA: TGCGCCAGCAGCCCCGGGACTAGCCCTGCTGAGCAGTTCTTC
J: TRBJ1-3; D: .; V: TRBV29-1; size: .; CDR3: CSVVQVSYSGNTIYF; DNA: TGCAGCGTTGTTCAGGTCTCCTACTCTGGAAACACCATATATTTT
J: TRBJ2-7; D: .; V: TRBV4-1; size: .; CDR3: CASSQDGQNPLEQYF; DNA: TGCGCCAGCAGCCAAGATGGGCAGAACCCTCTCGAGCAGTACTTC
J: TRBJ1-4; D: .; V: TRBV27; size: .; CDR3: CASSPRPGLNEKLFF; DNA: TGTGCCAGCAGTCCTAGACCAGGGTTAAATGAAAAACTGTTTTTT
J: TRBJ1-1; D: TRBD1; V: TRBV6-1; size: .; CDR3: CASSVNGQVNTEAFF; DNA: TGTGCCAGCAGTGTTAATGGACAGGTGAACACTGAAGCTTTCTTT
J: TRBJ1-5; D: TRBD1; V: TRBV2; size: .; CDR3: CASSPTGSQPQHF; DNA: TGTGCCAGCAGTCCGACAGGGAGTCAGCCCCAGCATTTT
J: TRBJ2-7; D: TRBD2; V: TRBV4-2; size: .; CDR3: CASSQEGGFGRQYF; DNA: TGTGCCAGCAGCCAAGAGGGAGGGTTCGGCCGGCAGTACTTC
J: TRBJ2-7; D: TRBD2; V: TRBV4-1; size: once; CDR3: CASSGTSGYEQYF; DNA: TGCGCCAGCAGCGGGACTAGCGGATACGAGCAGTACTTC
J: TRBJ2-7; D: .; V: TRBV6-1; size: .; CDR3: CASSDIRESSYEQYF; DNA: TGTGCCAGCAGTGACATACGGGAGAGCTCCTACGAGCAGTACTTC
J: TRBJ2-2; D: .; V: TRBV2; size: .; CDR3: CASSEQGPTGELFF; DNA: TGTGCCAGCAGTGAGCAGGGCCCCACCGGGGAGCTGTTTTTT
J: TRBJ1-4; D: .; V: TRBV19; size: .; CDR3: CASSPRGRGNEKLFF; DNA: TGTGCCAGTAGTCCCAGGGGTCGCGGGAATGAAAAACTGTTTTTT
J: TRBJ2-1; D: TRBD2; V: TRBV4-1; size: .; CDR3: CASSQPWTSGNEQFF; DNA: TGCGCCAGCAGCCAGCCTTGGACTAGCGGTAACGAGCAGTTCTTC
J: TRBJ2-2; D: TRBD2; V: TRBV10-3; size: .; CDR3: CAIRSGRAGGELFF; DNA: TGTGCCATCAGGAGCGGGAGGGCCGGCGGGGAGCTGTTTTTT
J: TRBJ2-1; D: .; V: TRBV7-2; size: few; CDR3: CASSSEIYNEQFF; DNA: TGTGCCAGCAGCAGCGAAATCTATAATGAGCAGTTCTTC
J: TRBJ2-6; D: .; V: TRBV4-1; size: .; CDR3: CASSPGIDVGGLTF; DNA: TGCGCCAGCAGCCCTGGAATAGACGTCGGAGGCCTGACTTTC
J: TRBJ1-5; D: .; V: TRBV6-5; size: .; CDR3: CASRSFDRNQPQHF; DNA: TGTGCCAGCAGATCCTTTGACAGAAATCAGCCCCAGCATTTT
J: TRBJ1-2; D: .; V: TRBV28; size: .; CDR3: CASSAGTLEIYGYTF; DNA: TGTGCCAGCAGTGCGGGAACTTTAGAGATCTATGGCTACACCTTC
J: TRBJ2-3; D: TRBD2; V: TRBV6-6; size: .; CDR3: CASPTGVGGSTDTQYF; DNA: TGTGCCAGCCCGACGGGGGTGGGAGGGAGCACAGATACGCAGTATTTT
J: TRBJ2-5; D: .; V: TRBV20-1; size: .; CDR3: CSATLIETQYF; DNA: TGCAGTGCTACCTTAATAGAGACCCAGTACTTC
J: TRBJ2-5; D: .; V: TRBV6-1; size: .; CDR3: CAIEQGRRSQETQYF; DNA: TGTGCCATCGAACAGGGACGCCGCAGCCAAGAGACCCAGTACTTC
J: TRBJ2-1; D: TRBD2; V: TRBV27; size: .; CDR3: CASKRTSGNEQFF; DNA: TGTGCCAGCAAAAGGACTAGCGGGAATGAGCAGTTCTTC
J: TRBJ2-1; D: .; V: TRBV5-4; size: .; CDR3: CASSLKGANNEQFF; DNA: TGTGCCAGCAGCTTGAAGGGAGCTAACAATGAGCAGTTCTTC
J: TRBJ2-7; D: .; V: TRBV6-4; size: .; CDR3: CASSPPAPFEYEQYF; DNA: TGTGCCAGCAGTCCACCCGCCCCCTTTGAGTACGAGCAGTACTTC
J: TRBJ1-5; D: TRBD1; V: TRBV29-1; size: .; CDR3: CSVVWTGDSNQPQHF; DNA: TGCAGCGTTGTGTGGACAGGGGATAGCAATCAGCCCCAGCATTTT
J: TRBJ1-3; D: .; V: TRBV7-8; size: .; CDR3: CASSRDSRGRLRGNTIYF; DNA: TGTGCCAGCAGCCGAGACAGTCGTGGACGGCTGCGAGGAAACACCATATATTTT
J: TRBJ1-2; D: .; V: TRBV5-6; size: .; CDR3: CASSTLDRGYTF; DNA: TGTGCCAGCAGCACCCTAGACCGTGGCTACACCTTC
J: TRBJ2-1; D: TRBD2; V: TRBV5-1; size: .; CDR3: CASSSDPGLAFTSSYNEQFF; DNA: TGCGCCAGCAGCTCGGATCCGGGACTAGCGTTCACTAGCTCCTACAATGAGCAGTTCTTC
J: TRBJ1-5; D: TRBD1; V: TRBV18; size: .; CDR3: CASSRSTGGGNQPQHF; DNA: TGTGCCAGCTCACGATCGACAGGGGGTGGCAATCAGCCCCAGCATTTT
J: TRBJ1-2; D: .; V: TRBV27; size: .; CDR3: CASSLRGSGHPTGSYTF; DNA: TGTGCCAGCAGTTTAAGGGGTTCTGGACACCCCACTGGGAGCTACACCTTC
J: TRBJ2-7; D: .; V: TRBV5-1; size: .; CDR3: CASSLALSSYEQYF; DNA: TGCGCCAGCAGCTTGGCGCTCAGCTCCTACGAGCAGTACTTC
J: TRBJ2-2; D: TRBD1; V: TRBV14; size: .; CDR3: CASSQGQGVNTGELFF; DNA: TGTGCCAGCAGCCAAGGACAGGGGGTGAACACCGGGGAGCTGTTTTTT
J: TRBJ2-7; D: .; V: TRBV12-5; size: .; CDR3: CASGLSGLVRGEQYF; DNA: TGTGCTAGTGGTTTGTCCGGCCTAGTAAGGGGCGAGCAGTACTTC
J: TRBJ2-7; D: TRBD1; V: TRBV27; size: .; CDR3: CASSSGTGLDTYEQYF; DNA: TGTGCCAGCAGTTCGGGGACAGGTCTTGATACCTACGAGCAGTACTTC
J: TRBJ2-1; D: TRBD2; V: TRBV7-6; size: .; CDR3: CASSSKTSGILYNEQFF; DNA: TGTGCCAGCAGCTCAAAGACTAGCGGGATTCTCTACAATGAGCAGTTCTTC
J: TRBJ2-2; D: .; V: TRBV5-1; size: .; CDR3: CASSLNPGAGELFF; DNA: TGCGCCAGCAGCCTAAACCCCGGAGCCGGGGAGCTGTTTTTT
J: TRBJ2-3; D: TRBD2; V: TRBV5-4; size: .; CDR3: CASSLELPAGGPDTQYF; DNA: TGTGCCAGCAGCTTGGAATTGCCTGCGGGAGGGCCGGATACGCAGTATTTT
J: TRBJ2-7; D: .; V: TRBV19; size: .; CDR3: CASSGGRDYEQYF; DNA: TGTGCCAGTAGTGGGGGAAGGGACTACGAGCAGTACTTC